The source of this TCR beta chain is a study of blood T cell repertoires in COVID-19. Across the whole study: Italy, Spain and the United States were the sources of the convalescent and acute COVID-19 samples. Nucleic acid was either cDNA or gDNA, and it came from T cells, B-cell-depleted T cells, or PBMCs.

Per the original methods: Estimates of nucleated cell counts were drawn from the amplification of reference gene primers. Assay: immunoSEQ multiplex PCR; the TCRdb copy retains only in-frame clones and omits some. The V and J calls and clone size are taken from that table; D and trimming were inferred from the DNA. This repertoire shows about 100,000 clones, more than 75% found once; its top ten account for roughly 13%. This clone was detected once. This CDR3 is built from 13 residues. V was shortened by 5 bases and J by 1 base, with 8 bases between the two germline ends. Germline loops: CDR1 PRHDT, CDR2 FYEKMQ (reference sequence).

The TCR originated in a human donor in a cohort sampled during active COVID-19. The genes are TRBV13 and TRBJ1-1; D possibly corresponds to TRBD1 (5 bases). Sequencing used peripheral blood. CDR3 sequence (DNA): TGTGCCAGCAGCCCGGGGGGGAACACTGAAGCTTTCTTT. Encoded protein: CASSPGGNTEAFF. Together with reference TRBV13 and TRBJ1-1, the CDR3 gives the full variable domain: AAGVIQSPRHLIKEKRETATLKCYPIPRHDTVYWYQQGPGQDPQFLISFYEKMQSDKGSIPDRFSAQQFSDYHSELNMSSLELGDSALYFCASSPGGNTEAFFGQGTRLTVV.